A selection of T cell receptor beta chains follows, all from one sample in a study of T cell repertoires in cytomegalovirus infection. TCRdb re-called the reads with MiXCR, one entry per CDR3 protein. The sample contains about 280,000 distinct CDR3 sequences, about 20% of which appear only once. The antigens these receptors bind are not known. The sequencing used cultured PBMCs, collected from culture after CMV antigen stimulation. The receptors were gathered from a human donor in good health (CMV status not recorded). Some clones in this sample may be carry-over from other donors' samples. Each CDR3 is given with its conserved first and last residue. Fields, in order: J gene, V gene, CDR3 protein.

>TRBJ2-1|TRBV19
CASSIQGSNEQFF
>TRBJ2-1|TRBV12-3/TRBV12-4
CASSPRGGRQGPRELNNEQFF
>TRBJ2-7|TRBV7-2
CASSLGVAGGTYF
>TRBJ2-2|TRBV7-2
CASSLVKGVKTGELFF
>TRBJ2-5|TRBV6-1
CATGTIPETQYF
>TRBJ1-2|TRBV24-1
CATSDTAVAYGYTF
>TRBJ2-1|TRBV29-1
CSVGRTVGSNNEQFF
>TRBJ1-2|TRBV7-2
CASSTGQGLGYTF
>TRBJ2-1|TRBV6-2/TRBV6-3
CASSATLRGYNEQFF
>TRBJ2-1|TRBV19
CASSIREVYNEQFF
>TRBJ2-1|TRBV7-2
CASSLGSSNEQFF
>TRBJ2-3|TRBV20-1
CSAINSGRSTDTQYF
>TRBJ2-3|TRBV10-3
CAIKVGQGGLDTQYF
>TRBJ1-5|TRBV7-2
CASSPPLNQPQHF
>TRBJ2-5|TRBV6-5
CASSYSGGVKETQYF
>TRBJ1-1|TRBV12-3/TRBV12-4
CASSPPGGNTEAFF
>TRBJ2-1|TRBV29-1
CGGGSGSSGVHEQFF
>TRBJ2-1|TRBV6-2/TRBV6-3
CASSKKREGQNEQFF